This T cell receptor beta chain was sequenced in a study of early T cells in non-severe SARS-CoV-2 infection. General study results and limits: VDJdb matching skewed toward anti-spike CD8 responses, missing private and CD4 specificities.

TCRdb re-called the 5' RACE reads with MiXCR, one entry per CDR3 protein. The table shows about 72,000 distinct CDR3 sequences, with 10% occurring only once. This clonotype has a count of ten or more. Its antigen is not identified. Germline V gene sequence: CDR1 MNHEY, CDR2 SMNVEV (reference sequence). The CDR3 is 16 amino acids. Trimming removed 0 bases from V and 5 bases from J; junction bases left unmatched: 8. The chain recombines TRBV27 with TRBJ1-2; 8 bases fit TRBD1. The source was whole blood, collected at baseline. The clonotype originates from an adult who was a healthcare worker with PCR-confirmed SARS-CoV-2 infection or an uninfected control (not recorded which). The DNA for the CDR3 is TGTGCCAGCAGTTTATCCGCAGGGGGCATGCGTTATGGCTACACCTTC. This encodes CASSLSAGGMRYGYTF.